Below, one T cell receptor (beta chain) is given with its context. Sequencing used immunoSEQ multiplex PCR; TCRdb keeps in-frame clones, though not all of them. Here the sample spans about 98,000 clones, roughly 90% being singletons. The data belong to a study of preoperative IRX-2 immunotherapy in early breast cancer. Treatment in this sample: preoperative locoregional IRX-2 cytokine immunotherapy. Patients received preoperative, locoregional IRX-2 cytokine immunotherapy in a phase Ib study. The V end was cut by 2 bases, the J end by 0 bases, with 12 bases between. CDR1 MNHGY and CDR2 SAAAGT come from the germline V gene. The CDR3 totals 16 residues.

This TCR was sampled from a human donor with breast cancer. The chain employs TRBV6-8 and TRBJ2-3; D possibly uses TRBD1 or TRBD2 (5 bases each). This specimen was tumor tissue, taken after IRX-2 immunotherapy. CDR3 amino acids: CASSYRQTTSTDTQYF. The CDR3 DNA follows: TGTGCCAGCAGTTACCGACAGACTACTAGCACAGATACGCAGTATTTT.